The 7 T cell receptor beta chains listed next were all sequenced from one sample in a study of T cell repertoires in cytomegalovirus infection. TCRdb processed the reads anew with MiXCR; each CDR3 protein has one entry. There are around 630,000 distinct CDR3 sequences in the sample; 24% occur only once, and under 8.5% lies in the top ten. The sequencing sample was made of CD8+ T cells from PBMCs. All receptors derive from a human donor in good health (CMV status not recorded). Some clones in this sample may be carry-over from other donors' samples.

This clonotype turned up a few times. The chain joins TRBV28 to TRBJ2-5; D unclear. Trimming left V 2 bases short and J 3 bases short, with 4 bases between. CDR1 MDHEN and CDR2 SYDVKM come from the germline V gene. CDR3 length: 12 residues. The CDR3 region has the DNA TGTGCCAGCAGTTTAAGGGAAGAGACCCAGTACTTC. Protein: CASSLREETQYF.

This clonotype was counted many times. The V and J genes are TRBV28 and TRBJ2-2; 9 bases are a match to TRBD1. The length of the CDR3 is 15 residues. The V and J ends lost 5 bases and 2 bases, in that order; junction bases with no gene match: 3. Germline CDR1 is MDHEN and CDR2 is SYDVKM. The CDR3 bases are TGTGCCAGCAGTACGGGACAGGGAAACACCGGGGAGCTGTTTTTT. This encodes CASSTGQGNTGELFF. The full variable domain, its missing parts supplied by reference TRBV28 and TRBJ2-2, is DVKVTQSSRYLVKRTGEKVFLECVQDMDHENMFWYRQDPGLGLRLIYFSYDVKMKEKGDIPEGYSVSREKKERFSLILESASTNQTSMYLCASSTGQGNTGELFFGEGSRLTVL.

This clonotype was counted many times. The V gene is TRBV7-3, the J gene TRBJ2-1; 12 nucleotides line up with TRBD2. After removal of 5 bases from V and 8 bases from J, the junction contained 10 bases not matched to a gene. Germline V lookup: CDR1 SGHTA, CDR2 FQGTGA. CDR3 length equals 16 residues. The CDR3, as DNA: TGTGCCAGCAGCCCGCCCCCTGGACTAGCGGGGCATGAGCAGTTCTTC. Protein product: CASSPPPGLAGHEQFF.

The V call is TRBV20-1, the J call TRBJ1-3, with 7 bases fitting TRBD1. Germline CDR1 is DFQATT and CDR2 is SNEGSKA (reference sequence). V gave up 0 bases and J gave up 5 bases; unmatched junction bases: 10. The CDR3 runs to 16 residues. The CDR3 loop is CSARDPLTGRRNTIYF. DNA for the CDR3: TGCAGTGCTAGAGACCCCCTGACAGGGCGGAGAAACACCATATATTTT.

The chain uses TRBV20-1 and TRBJ1-2, with D possibly being TRBD1 (5 bases). Trimming pared 1 base from V and 6 bases from J, leaving 12 bases between. The CDR3 is made up of 13 amino acids. From germline, CDR1 is DFQATT and CDR2 SNEGSKA (reference sequence). CDR3 sequence reads: CSARGDGAHGYTF. For the CDR3, the DNA is TGCAGTGCTAGAGGTGACGGGGCCCATGGCTACACCTTC.

The rearrangement links TRBV6-5 to TRBJ1-1; D ambiguous. The germline CDR1 and CDR2 sequences are MNHEY and SVGAGI. V was clipped by 0 bases and J by 0 bases, with 8 bases between them. The CDR3 is 15 residues long. CDR3: CASSYSTPLNTEAFF. Written as DNA, the CDR3 is TGTGCCAGCAGTTACTCGACACCATTGAACACTGAAGCTTTCTTT.

This clonotype appeared many times. V usage is TRBV6-6 and J usage is TRBJ2-5, with D tentatively TRBD2 (6 bases). V was trimmed by 7 bases and J by 1 base, leaving 13 bases between them. Germline CDR1 MNHNY, CDR2 SVGAGI (reference sequence). This CDR3 is 14 amino acids long. The chain's CDR3 is CASNTRGGQETQYF. The CDR3 DNA is TGTGCCAGCAACACACGGGGAGGCCAAGAGACCCAGTACTTC.